These 21 T cell receptor beta chains came from one sample sequenced in a study of beta chain features in type 1 diabetes. The whole isolated RNA underwent reverse transcription, so sequencing captured expressed TCRB transcripts. Method: immunoSEQ multiplex PCR; TCRdb's copy keeps in-frame clones and lacks some. Of under 450,000 clones detected, approximately 15% appear once; the ten largest clones hold approximately 0.038%. What was sequenced was naive CD4+ T cells from blood. These receptors originate from a man aged 25 to 40 in good health.

This rearrangement joins TRBV2 to TRBJ1-2; D ambiguous. V lost 5 bases, J lost 5 bases, and 12 bases lay in between. CDR3 size: 13 residues. Germline V gene lookup returns CDR1 SNHLY and CDR2 FYNNEI. DNA for the CDR3: TGTGCCAGCAGTCCAGCCCTGGGATATGGCTACACCTTC. Translated: CASSPALGYGYTF.

The sample holds a few counts of this clone. The CDR3 loop reads CATSRDVDSGRASTDTQYF. CDR3 coding DNA: TGTGCCACCAGCAGAGATGTAGATAGCGGGAGGGCGAGCACAGATACGCAGTATTTT. The V call is TRBV15, the J call TRBJ2-3; 11 nucleotides match TRBD2. The CDR3 length is 19 residues. The germline gives CDR1 LNHNV, CDR2 YYDKDF (reference sequence). The ends lost 0 bases at V and 0 bases at J; junction bases unmatched: 8.

In its sample, this clone was seen a few times. The rearrangement uses TRBV30 and TRBJ2-6; D unclear. The V and J ends lost 4 bases and 0 bases respectively, with 4 bases between them. Germline lookup yields CDR1 GTSNPN and CDR2 SVGIG (reference sequence). The CDR3 spans 13 residues. In DNA, the CDR3 is TGTGCCTGGACGGTCTCTGGGGCCAACGTCCTGACTTTC. The encoded protein is CAWTVSGANVLTF.

The V and J genes are TRBV29-1 and TRBJ1-3, with 7 nucleotides matching TRBD1. The CDR3 covers 13 residues. After removal of 6 bases from V and 0 bases from J, the junction contained 2 bases not matched to a gene. Per germline, CDR1 SQVTM and CDR2 ANQGSEA. The chain's CDR3 is CSVTGVSGNTIYF. The CDR3 DNA reads TGCAGCGTCACAGGGGTCTCTGGAAACACCATATATTTT.

This clone was picked up a small number of times. The V gene is TRBV7-2, the J gene TRBJ2-1, with D perhaps TRBD1 (5 bases). This CDR3 is 12 amino acids long. The germline CDR1 and CDR2 sequences are SGHTA and FQGNSA. Trimming took 5 bases from V and 7 from J, leaving 9 bases between them. The CDR3 DNA sequence: TGTGCCAGCAGCGCGACAGAAAATGAGCAGTTCTTC. As protein: CASSATENEQFF.

V gene TRBV4-3 combines with J gene TRBJ2-5; no reliable D call. Between the trimmed V and J ends, which lost 0 bases and 1 base, there was a span of 15 bases. The CDR3 spans 17 residues. Per germline, CDR1 LGHNA and CDR2 YSLEER. CDR3: CASSQDPTVSLQETQYF. The CDR3 DNA follows: TGCGCCAGCAGCCAAGATCCCACGGTTTCACTCCAAGAGACCCAGTACTTC.

This clone was recorded many times. The genes are TRBV14 and TRBJ2-5; D is unclear. The germline V gene has CDR1 SGHDN and CDR2 FVKESK. CDR3 length equals 13 residues. V lost 3 bases and J 2 bases, leaving 7 bases between the germline ends. The CDR3 nucleotides read TGTGCCAGCAGCCAGGTGTTGCAAGAGACCCAGTACTTC. As protein: CASSQVLQETQYF.

This clone was found a few times. The chain has TRBV7-2 and TRBJ2-5, with TRBD2 as a possible D gene (5 bases). V was clipped by 5 bases and J by 7 bases, with 8 bases between them. CDR3 size: 11 residues. Germline V gene sequence: CDR1 SGHTA, CDR2 FQGNSA. The CDR3 is CASSRSGTQYF. CDR3 DNA: TGTGCCAGCAGCCGGAGCGGGACCCAGTACTTC.

This clone was observed once. The genes are TRBV6-6 and TRBJ2-5; weak D call: TRBD2 (5 bases). V lost 7 bases and J 6 bases, leaving 9 bases between the germline ends. Germline loops: CDR1 MNHNY, CDR2 SVGAGI (reference sequence). The CDR3 is made up of 11 amino acids. The CDR3 DNA reads TGTGCCAGCAAGTTCGGGAAGACCCAGTACTTC. This translates into CASKFGKTQYF.

The chain combines TRBV7-9 with TRBJ1-2; weak D call: TRBD1 (5 bases). Germline CDR1 reads SEHNR; CDR2 reads FQNEAQ (reference sequence). Trimming took off 5 bases at V and 5 bases at J, with 21 bases between the two ends. The CDR3 spans 16 residues. The CDR3 sequence is CASSLSHSGTEYGYTF. The CDR3 nucleotides are TGTGCCAGCAGCCTAAGTCATTCCGGGACGGAGTATGGCTACACCTTC.

The chain uses TRBV11-2 and TRBJ2-3; possible D gene TRBD2, 6 bases. The germline V gene has CDR1 SGHAT and CDR2 FQNNGV. The CDR3 is 13 residues long. The V and J ends lost 1 base and 4 bases respectively, with 6 bases between them. CDR3 in amino acids: CASSLASADTQYF. The CDR3 bases are TGTGCCAGCAGCTTAGCTAGCGCAGATACGCAGTATTTT.

This clone has a handful of counts. The CDR3 sequence: CASSLSRQPTDTQYF. As DNA, the CDR3 is TGTGCCAGCAGTTTATCGCGACAGCCCACAGATACGCAGTATTTT. The chain uses TRBV27 and TRBJ2-3; tentative D call: TRBD1 (5 bases). CDR1 is MNHEY and CDR2 is SMNVEV in the germline V gene (reference sequence). The CDR3 has 15 amino acids. Trimming cost V 0 bases and J 2 bases, with 9 bases left between them.

This clone was recorded only once. This chain joins TRBV15 and TRBJ1-1; D might be TRBD1 (5 bases). V was shortened by 5 bases and J by 2 bases, with 12 bases between the two germline ends. This CDR3 is built from 14 residues. Germline V gene lookup returns CDR1 LNHNV and CDR2 YYDKDF (reference sequence). The CDR3 region is CATSSIRGNTEAFF. The CDR3 nucleotides are TGTGCCACCAGCTCAATTAGGGGCAACACTGAAGCTTTCTTT.

This clone was counted a few times. The chain uses TRBV29-1 and TRBJ1-1, with D uncertain. Germline-derived CDR1 and CDR2 are SQVTM and ANQGSEA. V was trimmed by 7 bases and J by 10 bases, leaving 19 bases between them. This CDR3 contains 12 residues. CDR3 residues: CSAYGFISVAFF. CDR3 nucleotide sequence: TGCAGCGCTTACGGGTTTATTTCGGTAGCTTTCTTT.

This clone was picked up many times. This sample includes further DNA sequences coding for the same CDR3. V gene TRBV29-1 combines with J gene TRBJ2-6; possibly TRBD1 or TRBD2 for D (5 bases each). Germline CDR1 SQVTM, CDR2 ANQGSEA. The V end lost 3 bases, the J end lost 2 bases, and 5 bases lay between the germline ends. This CDR3 contains 13 residues. The CDR3 region is CSVEGAGANVLTF. The CDR3 nucleotides are TGCAGCGTTGAGGGGGCTGGGGCCAACGTCCTGACTTTC.

The rearrangement links TRBV30 to TRBJ1-3; no definite D call. This CDR3 region has 14 residues. Trimming pared 5 bases from V and 4 bases from J, leaving 15 bases between. The germline V gene has CDR1 GTSNPN and CDR2 SVGIG (reference sequence). CDR3 nucleotide sequence: TGTGCCTGGTCCAAACAGATTATAGGAAACACCATATATTTT. This encodes CAWSKQIIGNTIYF.

The chain recombines TRBV2 with TRBJ1-4; no reliable D call. The CDR3 covers 15 residues. From germline, CDR1 is SNHLY and CDR2 FYNNEI. The V gene lost 6 bases and the J gene lost 6 bases, with 17 bases spanning the gap. CDR3 in DNA: TGTGCCAGCAGACCCCCCCGGGTCGGTGATGAAAAACTGTTTTTT. This translates into CASRPPRVGDEKLFF.

The sample holds a few counts of this clone. The chain recombines TRBV9 with TRBJ2-2, with D perhaps TRBD2 (6 bases). CDR1 is SGDLS, CDR2 YYNGEE, per germline. V lost 0 bases and J lost 5, with 8 bases in between. The CDR3 contains 14 residues. This CDR3 is CASSVVGLTGELFF. CDR3 DNA: TGTGCCAGCAGCGTAGTAGGACTAACCGGGGAGCTGTTTTTT.

With regard to this clone: Distinct nucleotide sequences in the sample also encode this CDR3. This sequence joins TRBV18 and TRBJ2-5, with 8 bases aligning to TRBD1. The V segment lost 6 bases and the J segment 5 bases; nucleotides outside the gene matches: 11. There are 15 residues in the CDR3. CDR1 KGHSH and CDR2 LQKENI come from the germline V gene. The CDR3 nucleotides are TGTGCCAGCTCCCAACGTCAGGGGGCTGGGGAGACCCAGTACTTC. Its translation: CASSQRQGAGETQYF.

The chain joins TRBV6-6 to TRBJ1-1; unclear D gene. Germline V CDR1 and CDR2: MNHNY, SVGAGI (reference sequence). This CDR3 spans 12 amino acids. Trimming removed 2 bases from V and 3 bases from J, with 4 bases in between. The CDR3 sequence is CASSYADTEAFF. For the CDR3, the DNA is TGTGCCAGCAGTTACGCGGACACTGAAGCTTTCTTT.

This clone was picked up a small number of times. The rearrangement joins TRBV29-1 to TRBJ1-3; D is undetermined. Trimming took 3 bases from V and 0 from J, leaving 12 bases between them. The CDR3 spans 15 residues. Germline CDR1 is SQVTM and CDR2 is ANQGSEA. The CDR3 DNA reads TGCAGCGTTGATGGTTGGGCCCGCTCTGGAAACACCATATATTTT. It codes for CSVDGWARSGNTIYF.